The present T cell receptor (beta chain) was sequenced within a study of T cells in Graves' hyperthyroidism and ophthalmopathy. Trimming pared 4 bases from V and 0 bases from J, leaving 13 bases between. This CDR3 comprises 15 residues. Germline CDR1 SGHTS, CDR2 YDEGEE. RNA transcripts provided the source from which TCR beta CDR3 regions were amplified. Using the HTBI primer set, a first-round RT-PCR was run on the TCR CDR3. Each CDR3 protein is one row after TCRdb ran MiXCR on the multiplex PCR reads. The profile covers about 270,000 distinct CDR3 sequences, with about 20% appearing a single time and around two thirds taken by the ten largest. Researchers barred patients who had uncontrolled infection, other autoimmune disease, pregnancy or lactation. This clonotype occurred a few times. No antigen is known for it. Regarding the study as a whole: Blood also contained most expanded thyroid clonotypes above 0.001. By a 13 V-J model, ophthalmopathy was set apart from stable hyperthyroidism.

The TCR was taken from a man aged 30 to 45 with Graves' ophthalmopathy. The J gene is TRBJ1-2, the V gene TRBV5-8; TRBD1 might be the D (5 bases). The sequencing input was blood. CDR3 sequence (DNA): TGTGCCAGCAGCAACCGCCTGACAGCTAACTATGGCTACACCTTC. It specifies CASSNRLTANYGYTF.